The 13 T cell receptor beta chains in this list originate from one sample, sequenced in a study of cytomegalovirus exposure and HLA in healthy donors. Vbeta (60) and Jbeta (13) primers were used in the PCR. Produced via immunoSEQ multiplex PCR; TCRdb's table is partial and in-frame only. The data contain around 160,000 clones, approximately 62% of them seen just once; the ten biggest clones take up less than 1.5%. Sequenced sample: PBMCs. The source of these receptors is a man aged 45-60 years in good health and CMV-seronegative.

The chain couples TRBV10-3 to TRBJ1-2, with D possibly being TRBD1 (5 bases). This CDR3 is built from 15 residues. Trimming removed 8 bases at V and 5 bases at J, with 21 bases between. CDR1 is ENHRY and CDR2 is SYGVKD in the germline V gene. The chain's CDR3 is CAISQDTTPRYGYTF. For the CDR3, the DNA is TGTGCCATCTCGCAGGACACCACTCCAAGATATGGCTACACCTTC.

This clone was observed a handful of times. The CDR3 DNA sequence: TGTGCCAGCAGCTTAAACACCGGACAGACCGATGAAGCTTTCTTT. Encoded protein: CASSLNTGQTDEAFF. The rearrangement uses TRBV7-3 and TRBJ1-1; possibly TRBD1 for D (6 bases). Per germline, CDR1 SGHTA and CDR2 FQGTGA. V was clipped by 1 base and J by 7 bases, with 16 bases between them. The CDR3 has 15 residues.

The chain combines TRBV6-4 with TRBJ1-1; 7 nucleotides agree with TRBD1. V was clipped by 6 bases and J by 10 bases; unmatched bases: 8. This CDR3 is built from 12 residues. Germline V gives CDR1 MRHNA, CDR2 SNTAGT. The CDR3 region is CASSEQGPGAFF. The CDR3 DNA is TGTGCCAGCAGCGAACAGGGGCCGGGAGCTTTCTTT.

The chain couples TRBV4-1 to TRBJ2-3, with 8 bases that match TRBD2. V trimming: 5 bases; J trimming: 0 bases; junction bases outside the gene matches: 7. The CDR3 is made up of 16 amino acids. Germline V CDR1 and CDR2: MGHRA, YSYEKL. CDR3 nucleotides: TGCGCCAGCAGCTTGGGACTAGGGACTAGCACAGATACGCAGTATTTT. This sequence encodes CASSLGLGTSTDTQYF.

This sequence joins TRBV6-1 and TRBJ1-1; no reliable D call. The CDR3 loop spans 12 amino acids. CDR1 and CDR2 (germline): MNHNS, SASEGT. With 5 bases removed from V and 5 bases from J, the gap between germline ends came to 9 bases. As DNA, the CDR3 is TGTGCCAGCAGTCACAGTGGGACTGAAGCTTTCTTT. Amino acids: CASSHSGTEAFF.

The chain recombines TRBV5-4 with TRBJ2-7; a possible D gene is TRBD1 (6 bases). This CDR3 region has 15 residues. CDR1 is SGHNT, CDR2 YYREEE, per germline (reference sequence). The germline V and J ends were trimmed by 0 bases and 6 bases, with 16 bases remaining between them. CDR3 amino acids: CASSLARQGYSEQYF. In nucleotides, the CDR3 is TGTGCCAGCAGCTTGGCACGGCAGGGGTATAGCGAGCAGTACTTC.

The rearrangement joins TRBV5-1 to TRBJ1-1, with D unresolved. The germline CDR1 and CDR2 sequences are SGHRS and YFSETQ. The CDR3 has 14 residues. Trimming pared 5 bases from V and 1 base from J, leaving 12 bases between. CDR3 protein: CASRWEASNTEAFF. The DNA for the CDR3 is TGCGCCAGCAGGTGGGAGGCGTCGAACACTGAAGCTTTCTTT. Using reference TRBV5-1 and TRBJ1-1 for the parts outside the CDR3, the full variable domain is KAGVTQTPRYLIKTRGQQVTLSCSPISGHRSVSWYQQTPGQGLQFLFEYFSETQRNKGNFPGRFSGRQFSNSRSEMNVSTLELGDSALYLCASRWEASNTEAFFGQGTRLTVV.

The chain links TRBV7-7 to TRBJ2-5; 14 bases are a match to TRBD2. The CDR3 spans 15 residues. Losses at the gene ends were 5 bases for V and 5 bases for J; bases not matched to a gene: 4. Germline V CDR1 and CDR2: SSHAT, FNYEAQ (reference sequence). Written as DNA, the CDR3 is TGTGCCAGCAGCCAGACTAGCGGGGGGGCGGAGACCCAGTACTTC. Translating gives CASSQTSGGAETQYF.

V gene TRBV9 combines with J gene TRBJ2-7; 7 bases line up with TRBD1. This CDR3 contains 15 residues. In germline, CDR1 is SGDLS, CDR2 YYNGEE. With 1 base clipped from V and 0 bases from J, the junction kept 4 bases outside the gene matches. CDR3 amino acids: CASSVSDRSSYEQYF. The CDR3 DNA reads TGTGCCAGCAGCGTATCGGACAGGTCCTCCTACGAGCAGTACTTC.

The genes are TRBV4-1 and TRBJ2-2; no reliable D call. With 5 bases removed from V and 4 bases from J, the gap between germline ends came to 8 bases. The CDR3 is 13 amino acids. The germline CDR1 and CDR2 sequences are MGHRA and YSYEKL. CDR3 DNA: TGCGCCAGCAGCGAGGCCCCCACCGGGGAGCTGTTTTTT. Protein product: CASSEAPTGELFF.

This chain uses TRBV7-2 with TRBJ2-1; TRBD2 matches 13 bases. The CDR3 has 14 residues. V gave up 5 bases and J gave up 12 bases; unmatched junction bases: 7. CDR1 SGHTA and CDR2 FQGNSA come from the germline V gene. CDR3 sequence: CASSPTSGGPGQFF. The CDR3 region has the DNA TGTGCCAGCAGCCCGACTAGCGGGGGGCCGGGGCAGTTCTTC.

The genes are TRBV7-9 and TRBJ1-5; 11 bases line up with TRBD1. This CDR3 spans 16 amino acids. CDR1 is SEHNR and CDR2 is FQNEAQ in the germline V gene (reference sequence). Trimming removed 1 base from V and 7 bases from J; junction bases left unmatched: 6. The CDR3 loop is CASSLGTGGARQPQHF. For the CDR3, the DNA is TGTGCCAGCAGCTTAGGGACAGGGGGCGCTAGACAGCCCCAGCATTTT. Complete variable domain (other parts from reference TRBV7-9 and TRBJ1-5): DTGVSQNPRHKITKRGQNVTFRCDPISEHNRLYWYRQTLGQGPEFLTYFQNEAQLEKSRLLSDRFSAERPKGSFSTLEIQRTEQGDSAMYLCASSLGTGGARQPQHFGDGTRLSIL.

The chain recombines TRBV5-1 with TRBJ1-4; D gene ambiguous. Germline lookup yields CDR1 SGHRS and CDR2 YFSETQ. V was pared by 1 base and J by 2 bases, with 9 bases between. The CDR3 runs 15 residues. The CDR3 DNA sequence: TGCGCCAGCAGCTTGTTGGCGGGCACTAATGAAAAACTGTTTTTT. It specifies CASSLLAGTNEKLFF.